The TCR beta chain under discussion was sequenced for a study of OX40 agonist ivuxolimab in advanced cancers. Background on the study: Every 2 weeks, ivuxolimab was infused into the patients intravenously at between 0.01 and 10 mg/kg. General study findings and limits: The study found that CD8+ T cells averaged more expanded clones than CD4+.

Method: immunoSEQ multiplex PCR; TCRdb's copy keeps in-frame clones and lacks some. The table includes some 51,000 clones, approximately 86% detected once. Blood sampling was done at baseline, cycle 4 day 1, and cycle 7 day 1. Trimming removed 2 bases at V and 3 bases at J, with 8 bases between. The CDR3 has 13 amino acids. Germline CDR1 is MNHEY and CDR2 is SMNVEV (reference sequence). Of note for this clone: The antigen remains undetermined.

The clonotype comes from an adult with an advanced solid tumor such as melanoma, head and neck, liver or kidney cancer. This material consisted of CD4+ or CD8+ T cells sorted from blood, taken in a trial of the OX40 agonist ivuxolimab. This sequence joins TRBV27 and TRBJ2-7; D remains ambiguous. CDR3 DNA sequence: TGTGCCAGCAGTTTAGACATTGACTACGAGCAGTACTTC. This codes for CASSLDIDYEQYF.